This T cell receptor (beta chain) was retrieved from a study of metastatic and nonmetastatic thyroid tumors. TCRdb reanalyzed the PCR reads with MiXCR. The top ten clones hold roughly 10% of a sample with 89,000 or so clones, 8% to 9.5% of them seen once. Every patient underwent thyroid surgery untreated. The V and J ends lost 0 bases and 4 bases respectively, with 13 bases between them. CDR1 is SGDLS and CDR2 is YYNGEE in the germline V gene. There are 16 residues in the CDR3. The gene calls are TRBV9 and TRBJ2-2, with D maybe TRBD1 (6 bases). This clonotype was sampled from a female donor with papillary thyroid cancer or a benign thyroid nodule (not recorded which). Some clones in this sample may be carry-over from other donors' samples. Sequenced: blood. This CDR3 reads CASSVGTASLTGELFF. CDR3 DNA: TGTGCCAGCAGCGTAGGGACAGCAAGCCTCACCGGGGAGCTGTTTTTT.